This is a list of T cell receptor beta chains from one sample in a study of read filtering for tumor transcriptome and immune sequencing. TCRdb used MiXCR to reprocess the reads, holding one entry per CDR3 protein. The sample has roughly 130,000 distinct CDR3 sequences; 10% to 15% are singletons. Sequences were obtained from a population of CD138-negative cells sorted from bone marrow. The receptors shown here come from a donor aged 40 or older with multiple myeloma. CDR3s include the opening cysteine and the closing phenylalanine or tryptophan. The D gene is left open where the match is weak. Expanded clones get a size class; other rows say once, few or many, or leave the size out.

many	TRBV7-8	-	TRBJ2-6	CASSLAPNVLTF	TGTGCCAGCAGCTTAGCCCCAAACGTCCTGACTTTC
many	TRBV28	-	TRBJ2-5	CASTPSDRGTQYF	TGTGCCAGCACCCCATCGGATCGGGGGACCCAGTACTTC
many	TRBV3-1	TRBD2	TRBJ2-5	CASSHGPGLDYQETQYF	TGTGCCAGCAGCCACGGACCGGGACTAGATTACCAAGAGACCCAGTACTTC
-	TRBV18	-	TRBJ2-1	CASSPTDYNEQFF	TGTGCCAGCTCGCCGACGGATTACAATGAGCAGTTCTTC
many	TRBV7-9	-	TRBJ2-5	CASSPTAGTQYF	TGTGCCAGCAGCCCAACCGCGGGGACCCAGTACTTC
-	TRBV6-2/TRBV6-3	TRBD2	TRBJ2-2	CASSYSFELAGTGELFF	TGTGCCAGCAGTTACTCGTTTGAACTAGCGGGAACCGGGGAGCTGTTTTTT
many	TRBV28	TRBD1	TRBJ2-1	CASSFFGTGDWSEHNEQFF	TGTGCCAGCAGTTTTTTCGGGACAGGGGACTGGTCGGAGCACAATGAGCAGTTCTTC
many	TRBV15	-	TRBJ1-1	CATSRRTGDTEAFF	TGTGCCACCAGCAGGAGGACTGGGGACACTGAAGCTTTCTTT
many	TRBV29-1	-	TRBJ1-4	CSVEVGGDEKLFF	TGCAGCGTTGAGGTTGGGGGGGATGAAAAACTGTTTTTT
many	TRBV28	TRBD2	TRBJ2-1	CASISSGRGGNEQFF	TGTGCCAGCATCTCTAGCGGGAGGGGGGGCAATGAGCAGTTCTTC
few	TRBV5-1	TRBD1	TRBJ1-2	CASSLEDRGQGGYTF	TGCGCCAGCAGCTTGGAGGACAGGGGGCAAGGAGGCTACACCTTC
many	TRBV5-5	-	TRBJ1-1	CASSQGMNTEAFF	TGTGCCAGCAGCCAGGGGATGAACACTGAAGCTTTCTTT
many	TRBV7-2	-	TRBJ2-7	CASSFRTYEQYF	TGTGCCAGCAGCTTCCGGACCTACGAGCAGTACTTC